This TCR beta chain was recorded in a study of T cell responses to AZD1222 COVID-19 vaccine. The CDR3 has 18 residues. Trimming at V came to 0 bases and at J to 1 base, leaving 4 bases not matched to a gene. CDR1 and CDR2 from the germline V gene are LGHNA and YNFKEQ. TCRdb's copy holds only in-frame clones and misses some; the assay was immunoSEQ multiplex PCR. In the table there are 75,000 to 100,000 clones, approximately 90% of which are singletons. V gene TRBV4-2 combines with J gene TRBJ2-3, with TRBD2 identical over 13 bases. The source of this sequence is an adult in good health. The specimen comprised peripheral blood, sampled on day 0 of AZD1222 vaccination. The CDR3 region is CASSQDPGLAGGTDTQYF. CDR3 DNA sequence: TGTGCCAGCAGCCAAGACCCCGGACTAGCGGGAGGCACAGATACGCAGTATTTT.